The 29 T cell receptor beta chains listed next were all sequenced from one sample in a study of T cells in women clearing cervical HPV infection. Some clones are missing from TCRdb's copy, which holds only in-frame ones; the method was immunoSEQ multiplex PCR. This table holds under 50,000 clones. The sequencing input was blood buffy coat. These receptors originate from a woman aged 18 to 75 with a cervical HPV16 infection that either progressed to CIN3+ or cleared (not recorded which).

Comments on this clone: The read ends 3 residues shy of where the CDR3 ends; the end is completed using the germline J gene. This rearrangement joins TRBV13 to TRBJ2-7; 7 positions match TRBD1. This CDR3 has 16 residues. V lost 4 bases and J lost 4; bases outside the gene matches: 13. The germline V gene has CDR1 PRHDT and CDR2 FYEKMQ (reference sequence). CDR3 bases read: TGTGCCAGCAGCTCCAATTCTAGACAGGGATCGTACGAG. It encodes CASSSNSRQGSYE. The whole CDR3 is CASSSNSRQGSYEQYF.

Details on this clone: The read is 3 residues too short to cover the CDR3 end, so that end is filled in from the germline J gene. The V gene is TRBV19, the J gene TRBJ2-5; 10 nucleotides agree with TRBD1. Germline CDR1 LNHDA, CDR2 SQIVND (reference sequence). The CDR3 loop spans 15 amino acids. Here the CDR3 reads CASSTGQGGFLTQYF. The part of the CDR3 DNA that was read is TGTGCCAGTAGTACCGGACAGGGGGGCTTTCTTACC.

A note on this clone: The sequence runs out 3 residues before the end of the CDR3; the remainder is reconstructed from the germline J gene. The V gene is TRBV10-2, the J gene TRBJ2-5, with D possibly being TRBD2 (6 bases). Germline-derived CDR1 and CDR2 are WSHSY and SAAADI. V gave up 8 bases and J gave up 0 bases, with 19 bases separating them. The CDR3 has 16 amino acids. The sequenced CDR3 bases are TGCGCCAGCCTAGATACGCGGGGAGACGACCAAGAGACC. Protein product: CASLDTRGDDQET. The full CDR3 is CASLDTRGDDQETQYF.

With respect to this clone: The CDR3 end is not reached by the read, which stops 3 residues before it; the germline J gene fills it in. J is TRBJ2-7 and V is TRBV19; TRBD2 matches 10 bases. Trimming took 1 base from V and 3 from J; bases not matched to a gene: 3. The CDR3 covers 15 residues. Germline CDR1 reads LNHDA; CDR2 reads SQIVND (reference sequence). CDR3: CASSIGLAGDYEQYF. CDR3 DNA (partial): TGTGCCAGTAGTATAGGCCTAGCGGGGGACTACGAG.

CDR3 DNA, as far as it was read: TGTGCCAGCAGACAGGGGGCTGGAAACACC. Protein: CASRQGAGNT. The full-length CDR3 reads as CASRQGAGNTIYF. This chain connects TRBV11-2 to TRBJ1-3; 8 bases agree with TRBD1. The CDR3 end is not reached by the read, which stops 3 residues before it; the germline J gene fills it in. Losses at the gene ends were 6 bases for V and 2 bases for J; bases not matched to a gene: 0. Germline-derived CDR1 and CDR2 are SGHAT and FQNNGV. The CDR3 length is 13 residues.

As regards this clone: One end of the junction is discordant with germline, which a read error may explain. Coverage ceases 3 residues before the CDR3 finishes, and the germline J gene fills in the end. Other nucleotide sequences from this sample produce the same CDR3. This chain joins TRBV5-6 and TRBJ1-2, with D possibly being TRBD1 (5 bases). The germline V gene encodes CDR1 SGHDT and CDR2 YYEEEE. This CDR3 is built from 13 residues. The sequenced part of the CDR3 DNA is TGTGCCAGCAGCTGGGGCGGTACATATGGA. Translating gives CASSWGGTYG. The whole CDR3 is CASSWGGTYGYTF.

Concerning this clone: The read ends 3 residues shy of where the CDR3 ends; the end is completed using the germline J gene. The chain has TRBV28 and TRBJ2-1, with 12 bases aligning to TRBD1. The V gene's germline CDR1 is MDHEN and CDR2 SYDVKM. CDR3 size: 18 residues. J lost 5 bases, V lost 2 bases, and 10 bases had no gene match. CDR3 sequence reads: CASSLPKAGTGGNNEQFF. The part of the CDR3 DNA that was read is TGTGCCAGCAGTTTACCCAAAGCCGGGACAGGGGGCAACAATGAG.

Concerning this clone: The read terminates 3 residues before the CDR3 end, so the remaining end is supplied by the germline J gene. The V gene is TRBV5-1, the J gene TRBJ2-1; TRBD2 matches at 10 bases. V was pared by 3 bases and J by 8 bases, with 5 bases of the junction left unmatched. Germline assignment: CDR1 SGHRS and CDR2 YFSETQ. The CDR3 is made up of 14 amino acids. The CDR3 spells CASSSGTSDDEQFF. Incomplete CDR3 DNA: TGCGCCAGCAGCTCCGGGACTAGCGACGATGAG. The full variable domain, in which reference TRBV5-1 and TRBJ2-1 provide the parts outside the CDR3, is KAGVTQTPRYLIKTRGQQVTLSCSPISGHRSVSWYQQTPGQGLQFLFEYFSETQRNKGNFPGRFSGRQFSNSRSEMNVSTLELGDSALYLCASSSGTSDDEQFFGPGTRLTVL.

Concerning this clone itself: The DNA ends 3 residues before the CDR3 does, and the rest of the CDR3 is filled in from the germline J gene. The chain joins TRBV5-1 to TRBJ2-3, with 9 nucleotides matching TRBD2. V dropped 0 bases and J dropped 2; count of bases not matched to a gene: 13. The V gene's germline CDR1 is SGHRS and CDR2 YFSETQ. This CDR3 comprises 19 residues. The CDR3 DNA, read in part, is TGCGCCAGCAGCTTGGGTGAGCGGGGGGCCTATTCCTACACAGATACG. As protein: CASSLGERGAYSYTDT. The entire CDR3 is CASSLGERGAYSYTDTQYF. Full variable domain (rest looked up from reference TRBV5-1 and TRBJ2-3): KAGVTQTPRYLIKTRGQQVTLSCSPISGHRSVSWYQQTPGQGLQFLFEYFSETQRNKGNFPGRFSGRQFSNSRSEMNVSTLELGDSALYLCASSLGERGAYSYTDTQYFGPGTRLTVL.

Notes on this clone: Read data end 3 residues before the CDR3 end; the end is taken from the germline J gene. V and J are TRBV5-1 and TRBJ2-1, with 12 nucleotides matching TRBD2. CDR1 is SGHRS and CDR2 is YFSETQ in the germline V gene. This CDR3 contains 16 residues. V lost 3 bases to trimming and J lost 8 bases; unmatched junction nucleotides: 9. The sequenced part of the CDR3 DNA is TGCGCCAGCAGCTGGAGGGGGACTAGCGGGCTCGATGAG. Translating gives CASSWRGTSGLDE. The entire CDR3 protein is CASSWRGTSGLDEQFF.

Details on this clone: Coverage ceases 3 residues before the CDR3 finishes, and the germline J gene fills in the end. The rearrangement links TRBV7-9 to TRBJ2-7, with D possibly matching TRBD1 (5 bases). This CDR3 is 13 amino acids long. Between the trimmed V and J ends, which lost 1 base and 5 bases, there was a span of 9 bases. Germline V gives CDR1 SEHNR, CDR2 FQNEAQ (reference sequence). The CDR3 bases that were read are TGTGCCAGCAGCTTAGTGCCAGGGAACGAG. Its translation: CASSLVPGNE. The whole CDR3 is CASSLVPGNEQYF.

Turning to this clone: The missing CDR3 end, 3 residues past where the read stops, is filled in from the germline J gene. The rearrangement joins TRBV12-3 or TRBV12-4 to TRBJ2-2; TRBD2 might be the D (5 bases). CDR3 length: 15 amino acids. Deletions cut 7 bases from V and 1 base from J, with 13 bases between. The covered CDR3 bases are TGTGCCAGCAAAAGTAGCGAGAAGAACACCGGGGAG. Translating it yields CASKSSEKNTGE. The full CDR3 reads CASKSSEKNTGELFF.

The CDR3 bases that were read are TGCGCCAGCAGCCAATTGGGCAGGGACACTTCCTACGAG. Translating gives CASSQLGRDTSYE. The complete CDR3 reads CASSQLGRDTSYEQYF. V usage is TRBV4-1 and J usage is TRBJ2-7; a possible D gene is TRBD1 (6 bases). The CDR3 end lies 3 residues beyond the end of the read and is filled in from the germline J gene. V lost 2 bases, J lost 1 base, and 15 bases lay in between. Germline values: CDR1 MGHRA, CDR2 YSYEKL. The CDR3 consists of 16 residues.

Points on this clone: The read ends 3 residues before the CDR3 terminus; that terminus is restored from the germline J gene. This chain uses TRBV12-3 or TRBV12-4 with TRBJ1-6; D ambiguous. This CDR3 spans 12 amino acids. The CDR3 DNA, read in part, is TGTGCCAGCAGTTTCACGGAAGGGCCC. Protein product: CASSFTEGP. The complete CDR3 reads CASSFTEGPLHF.

This chain's CDR3 is CASSLDRPNTGELFF. The sequenced part of the CDR3 DNA is TGCGCCAGCAGCTTGGACAGGCCGAACACCGGGGAG. V usage is TRBV5-1 and J usage is TRBJ2-2, with a tentative D call TRBD1 (5 bases). The sequenced fragment ends 3 residues before the CDR3 boundary, so the rest is inferred from the germline J gene. V shed 0 bases and J shed 0 bases, with 6 bases lying between them. This CDR3 region has 15 residues. Germline V gives CDR1 SGHRS, CDR2 YFSETQ.

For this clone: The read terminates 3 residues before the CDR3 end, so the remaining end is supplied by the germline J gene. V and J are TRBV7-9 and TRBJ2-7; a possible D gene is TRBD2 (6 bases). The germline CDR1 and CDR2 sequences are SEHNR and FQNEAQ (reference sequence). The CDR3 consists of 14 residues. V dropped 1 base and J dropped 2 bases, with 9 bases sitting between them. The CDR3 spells CASSLGTGAYEQYF. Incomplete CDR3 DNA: TGTGCCAGCAGCTTAGGTACGGGGGCCTACGAG.

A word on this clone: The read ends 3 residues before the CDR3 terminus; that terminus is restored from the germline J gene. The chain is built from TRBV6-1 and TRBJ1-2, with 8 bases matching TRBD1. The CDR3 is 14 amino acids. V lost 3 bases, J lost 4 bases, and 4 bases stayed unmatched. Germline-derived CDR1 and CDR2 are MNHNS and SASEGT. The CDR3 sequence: CASSDRTGTYGYTF. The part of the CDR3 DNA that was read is TGTGCCAGCAGTGACAGGACAGGGACCTATGGC.

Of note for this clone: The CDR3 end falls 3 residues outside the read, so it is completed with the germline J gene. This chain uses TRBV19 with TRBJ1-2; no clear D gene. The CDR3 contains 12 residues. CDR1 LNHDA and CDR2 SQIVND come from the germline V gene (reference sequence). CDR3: CASSPSTRGYTF. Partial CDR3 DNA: TGTGCCAGTAGTCCGTCAACTAGGGGC.

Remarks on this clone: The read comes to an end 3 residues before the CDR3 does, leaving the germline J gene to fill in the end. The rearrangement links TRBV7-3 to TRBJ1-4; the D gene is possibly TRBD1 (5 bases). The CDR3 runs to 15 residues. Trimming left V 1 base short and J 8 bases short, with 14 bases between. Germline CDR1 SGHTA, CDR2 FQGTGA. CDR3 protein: CASSLIPRDREKLFF. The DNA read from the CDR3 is TGTGCCAGCAGCTTAATCCCGCGAGACAGAGAAAAA.

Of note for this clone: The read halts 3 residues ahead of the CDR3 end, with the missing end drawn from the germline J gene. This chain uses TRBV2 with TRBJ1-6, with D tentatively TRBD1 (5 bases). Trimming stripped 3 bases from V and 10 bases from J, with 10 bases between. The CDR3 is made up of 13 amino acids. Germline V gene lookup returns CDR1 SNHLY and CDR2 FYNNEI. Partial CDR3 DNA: TGTGCCAGCAGTGAGGCAGGGCAATCACCC. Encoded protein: CASSEAGQSP. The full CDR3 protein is CASSEAGQSPLHF.

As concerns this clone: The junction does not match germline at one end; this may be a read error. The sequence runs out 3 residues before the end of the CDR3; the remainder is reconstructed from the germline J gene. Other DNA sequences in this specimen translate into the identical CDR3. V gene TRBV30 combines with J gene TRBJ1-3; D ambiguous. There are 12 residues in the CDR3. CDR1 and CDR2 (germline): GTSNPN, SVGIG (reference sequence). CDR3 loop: CAYRGSGNTIYF. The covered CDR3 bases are TGTGCCTACCGGGGATCTGGAAACACT.

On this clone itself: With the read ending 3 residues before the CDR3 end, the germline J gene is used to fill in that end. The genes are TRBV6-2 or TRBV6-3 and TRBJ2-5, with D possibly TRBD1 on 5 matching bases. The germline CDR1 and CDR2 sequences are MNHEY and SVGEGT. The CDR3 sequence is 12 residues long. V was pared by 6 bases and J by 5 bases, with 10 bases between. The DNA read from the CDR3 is TGTGCCAGCAGCCTCCCAGGGGAGACC. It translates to CASSLPGET. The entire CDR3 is CASSLPGETQYF.

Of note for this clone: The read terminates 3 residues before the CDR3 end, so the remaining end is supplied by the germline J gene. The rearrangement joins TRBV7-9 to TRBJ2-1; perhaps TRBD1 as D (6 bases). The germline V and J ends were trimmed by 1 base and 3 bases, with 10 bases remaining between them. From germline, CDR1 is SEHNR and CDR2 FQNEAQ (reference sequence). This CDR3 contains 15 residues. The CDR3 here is CASSLERGHYNEQFF. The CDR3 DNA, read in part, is TGTGCCAGCAGCTTAGAAAGGGGACACTACAATGAG.

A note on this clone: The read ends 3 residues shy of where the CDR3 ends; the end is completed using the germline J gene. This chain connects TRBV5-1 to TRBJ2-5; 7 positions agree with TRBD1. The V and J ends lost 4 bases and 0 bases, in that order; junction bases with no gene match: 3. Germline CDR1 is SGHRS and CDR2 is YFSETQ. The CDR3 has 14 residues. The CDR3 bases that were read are TGCGCCAGCAGCGTTCAGGGGGACCAAGAGACC. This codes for CASSVQGDQET. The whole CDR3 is CASSVQGDQETQYF.

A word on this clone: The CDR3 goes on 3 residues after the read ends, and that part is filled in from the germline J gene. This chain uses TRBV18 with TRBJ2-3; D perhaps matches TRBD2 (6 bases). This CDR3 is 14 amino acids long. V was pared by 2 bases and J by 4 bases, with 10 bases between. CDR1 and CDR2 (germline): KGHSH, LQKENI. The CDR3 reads CASSPTGEADTQYF. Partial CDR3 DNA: TGTGCCAGCTCACCAACGGGGGAGGCAGATACG.

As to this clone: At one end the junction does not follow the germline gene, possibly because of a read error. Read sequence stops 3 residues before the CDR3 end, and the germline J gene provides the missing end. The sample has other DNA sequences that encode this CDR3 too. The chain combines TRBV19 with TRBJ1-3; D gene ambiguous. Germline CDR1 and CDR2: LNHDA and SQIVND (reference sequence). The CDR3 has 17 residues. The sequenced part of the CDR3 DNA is TGTGCCAGTAGTATAGTATCGACGGGTCTCTCTGGAAACACA. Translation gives CASSIVSTGLSGNT. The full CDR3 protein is CASSIVSTGLSGNTIYF.

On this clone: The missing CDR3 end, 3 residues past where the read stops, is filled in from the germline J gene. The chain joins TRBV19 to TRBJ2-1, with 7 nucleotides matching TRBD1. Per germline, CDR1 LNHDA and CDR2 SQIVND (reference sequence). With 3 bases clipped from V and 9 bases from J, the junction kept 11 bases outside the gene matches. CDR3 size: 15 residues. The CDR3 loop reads CASSIFRTGIGEQFF. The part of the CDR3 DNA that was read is TGTGCCAGTAGTATTTTCAGGACAGGAATAGGTGAG.

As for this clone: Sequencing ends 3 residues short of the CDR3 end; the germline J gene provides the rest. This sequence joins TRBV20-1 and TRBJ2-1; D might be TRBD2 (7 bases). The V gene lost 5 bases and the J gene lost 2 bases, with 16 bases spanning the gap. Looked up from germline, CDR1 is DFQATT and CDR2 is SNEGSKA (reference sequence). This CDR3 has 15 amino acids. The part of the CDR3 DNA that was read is TGCAGTGCTGCCGAAAGGGGGGGGGCCTACAATGAG. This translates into CSAAERGGAYNE. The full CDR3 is CSAAERGGAYNEQFF.

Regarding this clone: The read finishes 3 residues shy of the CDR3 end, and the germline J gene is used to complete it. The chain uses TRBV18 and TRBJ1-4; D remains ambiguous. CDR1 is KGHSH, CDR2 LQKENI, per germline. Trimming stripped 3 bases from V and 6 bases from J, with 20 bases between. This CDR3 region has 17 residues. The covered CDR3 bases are TGTGCCAGCTCACCTACCAGAACCGTGCTCGGGGATGAAAAA. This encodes CASSPTRTVLGDEK. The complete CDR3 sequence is CASSPTRTVLGDEKLFF.